This T cell receptor beta chain was sequenced for a study of vaccination and CD4 T cells after COVID-19. The treatment denotes: approximately nine-day PBMC culture with coronavirus spike peptide pools or control peptides (ViraFEST assay). Once obtained from cultured CD4+ T cells, the DNA was sequenced using the Oncomine TCR Beta short-read assay. Using its own MiXCR run on the PCR reads, TCRdb lists one record per CDR3 protein. The table records around 20,000 distinct CDR3 sequences, under 70% of them present only once. With regard to this clonotype: What it recognizes is unknown.

The V and J ends lost 3 bases and 3 bases, in that order; junction bases with no gene match: 18. Germline CDR1 LGHNA, CDR2 YSLEER. The CDR3 spans 21 residues. The sequence was obtained from a human donor who had recovered from COVID-19. The sequenced material came from CD4+ T cells from blood, cultured in vitro. The chain employs TRBV4-3 and TRBJ2-2, with 11 bases lining up with TRBD2. CDR3 region: CASSQTGPLGGSGRDTGELFF. The CDR3 DNA reads as TGCGCCAGCAGCCAGACCGGCCCCCTCGGGGGTAGCGGGAGGGACACCGGGGAGCTGTTTTTT.